These 21 T cell receptor beta chains came from one sample sequenced in a study of lymphopenia after photon versus proton radiotherapy (dated by TCRdb to the late 2010s). Library construction relied on the immunoSEQ multiplex PCR assay. Entries here come from immuneACCESS through TCRdb and include only in-frame sequences with V and J called. Some clones fail to appear in such tables; in the studies checked, an unresolved V gene covers under half of the shortfall, and the cause of the remainder is unknown. In this sample the table shows around 63,000 clones, about 90% of which occur a single time. Clones ranked in the top ten supply 2% to 3% of the sample. The specimen comprised peripheral blood, sampled from a patient treated with photon-based radiotherapy. These receptors came from a man in his forties with gastric cancer.

The rearrangement links TRBV7-9 to TRBJ1-2, with a tentative D call TRBD1 (6 bases). Germline CDR1 and CDR2: SEHNR and FQNEAQ (reference sequence). The CDR3 runs to 13 residues. V was cut by 2 bases and J by 4 bases, with 8 bases left in between. The CDR3 DNA follows: TGTGCCAGCAGCTTACGAGGGGGCTATGGCTACACCTTC. Translation gives CASSLRGGYGYTF.

The genes are TRBV25-1 and TRBJ2-5, with 8 bases fitting TRBD2. The J segment lost 4 bases and the V segment lost 8 bases, leaving 6 bases of the junction unmatched. CDR1 and CDR2 (germline): MGHDK, SYGVNS. This CDR3 spans 13 amino acids. Here the CDR3 reads CASGIAGLETQYF. DNA for the CDR3: TGTGCCAGCGGTATAGCGGGGTTAGAGACCCAGTACTTC. The whole variable domain, filled in from reference TRBV25-1 and TRBJ2-5, reads EADIYQTPRYLVIGTGKKITLECSQTMGHDKMYWYQQDPGMELHLIHYSYGVNSTEKGDLSSESTVSRIRTEHFPLTLESARPSHTSQYLCASGIAGLETQYFGPGTRLLVL.

This clone was seen only once. Here the CDR3 DNA reads TGTGCCAGCAGCTTGACTGGACTAGCGGGAGAGACCCAGTACTTC. Protein product: CASSLTGLAGETQYF. The rearrangement joins TRBV7-6 to TRBJ2-5; 11 positions match TRBD2. Germline CDR1 and CDR2: SGHVS and FNYEAQ. CDR3 size: 15 residues. Trimming at V came to 3 bases and at J to 4 bases, leaving 4 bases not matched to a gene.

This clone was detected a few times. The rearrangement links TRBV5-1 to TRBJ1-2; tentative D call: TRBD1 (5 bases). V gave up 4 bases and J gave up 7 bases, with 14 bases separating them. The CDR3 spans 13 residues. Germline V gene data show CDR1 as SGHRS and CDR2 as YFSETQ. The CDR3 sequence is CASSEGAFGGYTF. CDR3 DNA sequence: TGCGCCAGCAGCGAAGGGGCCTTTGGTGGCTACACCTTC.

This clone was counted a few times. The chain couples TRBV30 to TRBJ2-1; no reliable D call. The CDR3 runs 16 residues. The germline gives CDR1 GTSNPN, CDR2 SVGIG (reference sequence). With 1 base removed from V and 7 bases from J, the gap between germline ends came to 20 bases. This CDR3 reads CAWSGAHLIGGNEQFF. The CDR3, as DNA: TGTGCCTGGAGTGGGGCCCACCTCATAGGTGGAAATGAGCAGTTCTTC.

This chain connects TRBV5-6 to TRBJ1-1; weak D call: TRBD1 (5 bases). The CDR3 length is 17 residues. Germline V gene data show CDR1 as SGHDT and CDR2 as YYEEEE. V lost 4 bases and J 3 bases, leaving 22 bases between the germline ends. CDR3 DNA: TGTGCCAGCAGCCCCCGCCCTGGGGGAGGCGAGGACACTGAAGCTTTCTTT. It encodes CASSPRPGGGEDTEAFF.

The rearrangement links TRBV21-1 to TRBJ1-1. TRBV21-1 represents a pseudogene. The CDR3 consists of 16 residues. The DNA of the CDR3 is TGTGCCAGCAGCAAAGCCCGACGGAGACCGAACACTGAAGCTTTCTTT. Residues: CASSKARRRPNTEAFF.

This chain's CDR3 is CASSSRSGPYNEQFF. The DNA for the CDR3 is TGTGCCAGCAGCTCCCGATCGGGACCCTACAATGAGCAGTTCTTC. The V and J genes are TRBV11-3 and TRBJ2-1; either TRBD1 or TRBD2 may fit D (5 bases each). This CDR3 contains 15 residues. V was pared by 4 bases and J by 2 bases, with 12 bases between. The germline gives CDR1 SGHNT, CDR2 YENEEA.

The table lists this clone with a count of one. The gene calls are TRBV7-2 and TRBJ1-1, with a tentative D call TRBD1 (5 bases). CDR3 size: 14 residues. V dropped 3 bases and J dropped 1 base, with 9 bases sitting between them. From germline, CDR1 is SGHTA and CDR2 FQGNSA. This CDR3 reads CASSFGARNTEAFF. The CDR3, as DNA: TGTGCCAGCAGCTTCGGGGCGCGGAACACTGAAGCTTTCTTT.

This clone has just a few counts. This rearrangement joins TRBV18 to TRBJ1-2; D not certain. CDR1 and CDR2 (germline): KGHSH, LQKENI. V was cut by 0 bases and J by 4 bases, with 6 bases left in between. The CDR3 has 13 amino acids. The CDR3 loop is CASSPPGSYGYTF. CDR3 DNA sequence: TGTGCCAGCTCACCACCAGGGTCCTATGGCTACACCTTC.

This sequence joins TRBV18 and TRBJ1-5, with 12 bases matching TRBD1. Losses at the gene ends were 0 bases for V and 1 base for J; bases not matched to a gene: 7. In germline, CDR1 is KGHSH, CDR2 LQKENI. The CDR3 consists of 19 residues. The CDR3 region is CASSPPKGQGAMSNQPQHF. DNA of the CDR3: TGTGCCAGCTCACCACCGAAGGGACAGGGGGCGATGAGCAATCAGCCCCAGCATTTT.

The J gene is TRBJ1-2, the V gene TRBV4-3; D may be TRBD1 (6 bases). From germline, CDR1 is LGHNA and CDR2 YSLEER. V lost 4 bases and J 12 bases, leaving 18 bases between the germline ends. The CDR3 is 13 amino acids. The CDR3 nucleotides read TGCGCCAGCAGCCCTTCGGGGGCCGCTTTCCACACCTTC. Translation gives CASSPSGAAFHTF.

This rearrangement joins TRBV7-3 to TRBJ1-2; D is unclear. This CDR3 is built from 14 residues. V lost 1 base and J 5 bases, leaving 11 bases between the germline ends. Germline CDR1 is SGHTA and CDR2 is FQGTGA. CDR3 loop: CASSLNPGSYGYTF. The CDR3 DNA follows: TGTGCCAGCAGCTTAAACCCCGGTTCTTATGGCTACACCTTC.

The chain has TRBV7-8 and TRBJ1-1, with TRBD1 matching 10 bases. V trimming: 1 base; J trimming: 5 bases; junction bases outside the gene matches: 4. Germline V lookup: CDR1 SGHVS, CDR2 FQNEAQ. The CDR3 extends over 15 amino acids. The CDR3 region is CASSLEDRGWTEAFF. As DNA, the CDR3 is TGTGCCAGCAGCTTAGAGGACAGGGGGTGGACTGAAGCTTTCTTT.

The genes are TRBV7-2 and TRBJ1-5; tentatively, D is TRBD1 (6 bases). CDR1 and CDR2 (germline): SGHTA, FQGNSA. CDR3 length: 15 residues. The germline V and J ends were trimmed by 5 bases and 4 bases, with 15 bases remaining between them. CDR3 nucleotides: TGTGCCAGCAGCACTACAGGGAATGCGAATCAGCCCCAGCATTTT. This gives the protein CASSTTGNANQPQHF. The variable domain in full, completed from reference TRBV7-2 and TRBJ1-5, reads GAGVSQSPSNKVTEKGKDVELRCDPISGHTALYWYRQSLGQGLEFLIYFQGNSAPDKSGLPSDRFSAERTGGSVSTLTIQRTQQEDSAVYLCASSTTGNANQPQHFGDGTRLSIL.

The chain has TRBV19 and TRBJ1-5; 10 bases are shared with TRBD1. The CDR3 loop spans 16 amino acids. CDR1 is LNHDA, CDR2 SQIVND, per germline (reference sequence). J was trimmed by 3 bases and V by 6 bases; bases with no gene match: 8. The CDR3 coding sequence is TGTGCCAGTAGACGGACCGGGACAGGGGACAATCAGCCCCAGCATTTT. Its protein product is CASRRTGTGDNQPQHF.

The V and J genes are TRBV27 and TRBJ2-3; 8 nucleotides agree with TRBD1. Germline V gene lookup returns CDR1 MNHEY and CDR2 SMNVEV (reference sequence). The CDR3 has 15 residues. V lost 5 bases to trimming and J lost 3 bases; unmatched junction nucleotides: 7. As DNA, the CDR3 is TGTGCCAGCAGTCCCCGGGACAGGATAACAGATACGCAGTATTTT. Protein product: CASSPRDRITDTQYF.

The rearrangement joins TRBV18 to TRBJ2-7, with 8 bases lining up with TRBD2. V was pared by 1 base and J by 7 bases, with 6 bases of the junction left unmatched. The CDR3 spans 14 residues. Germline CDR1 and CDR2: KGHSH and LQKENI. The CDR3 loop reads CASSPRRGDWEQYF. The CDR3 DNA is TGTGCCAGCTCACCACGGCGGGGGGACTGGGAGCAGTACTTC.

V is TRBV9 and J is TRBJ2-5; D is possibly TRBD1 (5 bases). The CDR3 spans 14 residues. The germline V gene has CDR1 SGDLS and CDR2 YYNGEE. Between the trimmed V and J ends, which lost 4 bases and 5 bases, there was a span of 15 bases. The CDR3 protein is CASSTSTVRETQYF. DNA of the CDR3: TGTGCCAGCAGCACCTCGACAGTCCGGGAGACCCAGTACTTC.

Written as DNA, the CDR3 is TGTGCCAGCAGCCGAACACGGGGGAATGGCTACACCTTC. It specifies CASSRTRGNGYTF. This chain uses TRBV6-5 with TRBJ1-2, with a possible D match to TRBD1 (5 bases). The CDR3 has 13 residues. CDR1 is MNHEY and CDR2 is SVGAGI in the germline V gene. The V gene lost 6 bases and the J gene lost 6 bases, with 14 bases spanning the gap.

The rearrangement joins TRBV9 to TRBJ2-1, with TRBD2 matching 9 bases. CDR1 is SGDLS and CDR2 is YYNGEE in the germline V gene. This CDR3 has 13 residues. J was trimmed by 6 bases and V by 3 bases; bases with no gene match: 1. As DNA, the CDR3 is TGTGCCAGCAGCGGGACTAGCGTCAATGAGCAGTTCTTC. This encodes CASSGTSVNEQFF. The full variable domain, with the rest looked up from reference TRBV9 and TRBJ2-1, is DSGVTQTPKHLITATGQRVTLRCSPRSGDLSVYWYQQSLDQGLQFLIQYYNGEERAKGNILERFSAQQFPDLHSELNLSSLELGDSALYFCASSGTSVNEQFFGPGTRLTVL.